Listed below are T cell receptor beta chains from one sample, sequenced in a study of blood T cell repertoires in COVID-19. The assay was immunoSEQ multiplex PCR, and TCRdb's table has in-frame clones only and misses some. The sample shows around 290,000 clones, more than 75% of them seen only once. The source material was PBMCs or T cells enriched from blood (not recorded which). The receptors originated from a young woman who had recovered from COVID-19. CDR3s include the opening cysteine and the closing phenylalanine or tryptophan. A D gene is named only where the DNA matches it firmly. Size is omitted from some rows. Given values are once, few, many or a class for expanded clones.

abundance: .
j_gene: TRBJ1-1
d_gene: .
v_gene: TRBV6-5
CDR3nt: TGTGCCAGCAGTTATTGGGCCGAGAAAGCTTTCTTT
CDR3aa: CASSYWAEKAFF

abundance: .
j_gene: TRBJ2-4
d_gene: TRBD2
v_gene: TRBV5-4
CDR3nt: TGTGCCAGCAGCTCCCAGGTAGCGGGAGCTAAGAACATTCAGTACTTC
CDR3aa: CASSSQVAGAKNIQYF

abundance: once
j_gene: TRBJ1-2
d_gene: .
v_gene: TRBV19
CDR3nt: TGTGCCAGTAGCGGTACGACTAATGGCGACGGGGGCTACACCTTC
CDR3aa: CASSGTTNGDGGYTF

abundance: .
j_gene: TRBJ2-7
d_gene: .
v_gene: TRBV3-1/TRBV3-2
CDR3nt: TGTGCCAGCAGCCCATCGGTGGCGGGACGGCTGGAGCAGTACTTC
CDR3aa: CASSPSVAGRLEQYF

abundance: .
j_gene: TRBJ1-2
d_gene: .
v_gene: TRBV19
CDR3nt: TGTGCCAGTAGTACGGCGGGGGGCGACTATGGCTACACCTTC
CDR3aa: CASSTAGGDYGYTF

abundance: .
j_gene: TRBJ1-1
d_gene: .
v_gene: TRBV7-3
CDR3nt: TGTGCCAGCAGCTTAACTAGAGACACTGAAGCTTTCTTT
CDR3aa: CASSLTRDTEAFF

abundance: once
j_gene: TRBJ2-7
d_gene: .
v_gene: TRBV3-1/TRBV3-2
CDR3nt: TGTGCCAGCAGCAGCAAACGGGAGACCTACGAGCAGTACTTC
CDR3aa: CASSSKRETYEQYF

abundance: .
j_gene: TRBJ1-1
d_gene: .
v_gene: TRBV29-1
CDR3nt: TGCAGCGTTGGGGGCGGGGGCGAGAACACTGAAGCTTTCTTT
CDR3aa: CSVGGGGENTEAFF

abundance: once
j_gene: TRBJ1-2
d_gene: TRBD1
v_gene: TRBV9
CDR3nt: TGTGCCAGCAGCGTATATGGGACAGGGATGAATGGCTACACCTTC
CDR3aa: CASSVYGTGMNGYTF

abundance: .
j_gene: TRBJ2-5
d_gene: TRBD1
v_gene: TRBV5-4
CDR3nt: TGTGCCAGCAGCCCCCAGCCTGACAGGGTTGAGACCCAGTACTTC
CDR3aa: CASSPQPDRVETQYF

abundance: once
j_gene: TRBJ2-3
d_gene: TRBD2
v_gene: TRBV28
CDR3nt: TGTGCCAGCAGTTTGGGGTATAGCGGGAGGGCGGCAGATACGCAGTATTTT
CDR3aa: CASSLGYSGRAADTQYF

abundance: .
j_gene: TRBJ2-3
d_gene: .
v_gene: TRBV7-9
CDR3nt: TGTGCCAGCAGCTTAGTGCAATTAGCTTGGCGGTACACAGATACGCAGTATTTT
CDR3aa: CASSLVQLAWRYTDTQYF

abundance: .
j_gene: TRBJ1-6
d_gene: TRBD1
v_gene: TRBV10-3
CDR3nt: TGTGCCATCAGTGAGTCGGGACAGGGTCATAATTCACCCCTCCACTTT
CDR3aa: CAISESGQGHNSPLHF

abundance: .
j_gene: TRBJ2-1
d_gene: TRBD1
v_gene: TRBV7-8
CDR3nt: TGTGCCAGCAGCTTAGGGGACAGGGGTTCCTACAATGAGCAGTTCTTC
CDR3aa: CASSLGDRGSYNEQFF

abundance: .
j_gene: TRBJ1-1
d_gene: .
v_gene: TRBV29-1
CDR3nt: TGCAGCGTTGAGAGAGAGCTGATGAACACTGAAGCTTTCTTT
CDR3aa: CSVERELMNTEAFF

abundance: .
j_gene: TRBJ2-3
d_gene: .
v_gene: TRBV4-2
CDR3nt: TGTGCCAGCAGCCGGGAGCGCACAGATACGCAGTATTTT
CDR3aa: CASSRERTDTQYF

abundance: .
j_gene: TRBJ1-2
d_gene: .
v_gene: TRBV28
CDR3nt: TGTGCCAGCAGTCCCGGGGGTTATGGCTACACCTTC
CDR3aa: CASSPGGYGYTF

abundance: .
j_gene: TRBJ2-1
d_gene: .
v_gene: TRBV5-4
CDR3nt: TGTGCCAGCAGCTCGGCCCCACAGGGACTAAGCTCCTACAATGAGCAGTTCTTC
CDR3aa: CASSSAPQGLSSYNEQFF

abundance: .
j_gene: TRBJ1-1
d_gene: .
v_gene: TRBV7-3
CDR3nt: TGTGCCAGCAGCTTATCCAGGAAAGCTAACCAAGCTTTCTTT
CDR3aa: CASSLSRKANQAFF

abundance: .
j_gene: TRBJ2-1
d_gene: TRBD1
v_gene: TRBV4-1
CDR3nt: TGCGCCAGCAGCCAGGGACAGGGCCTCAATGAGCAGTTCTTC
CDR3aa: CASSQGQGLNEQFF

abundance: .
j_gene: TRBJ2-1
d_gene: TRBD2
v_gene: TRBV24-1
CDR3nt: TGTGCCACCAGCCCGACTAGCGGGAACCCCTCCTACAATGAGCAGTTCTTC
CDR3aa: CATSPTSGNPSYNEQFF

abundance: .
j_gene: TRBJ2-7
d_gene: .
v_gene: TRBV27
CDR3nt: TGTGCCAGCAGTTTTAACAGGGCCCCCTACGAGCAGTACTTC
CDR3aa: CASSFNRAPYEQYF

abundance: .
j_gene: TRBJ2-1
d_gene: .
v_gene: TRBV21-1
CDR3nt: TGTGCCAGCAGCAAATCGGATACGGGAGGGCCGGTTTACAATGAGCAGTTCTTC
CDR3aa: CASSKSDTGGPVYNEQFF

abundance: .
j_gene: TRBJ1-2
d_gene: TRBD1
v_gene: TRBV7-2
CDR3nt: TGTGCCAGCAGCTTAGGAGGGACAGGGGGCGGCTATGGCTACACCTTC
CDR3aa: CASSLGGTGGGYGYTF

abundance: .
j_gene: TRBJ2-7
d_gene: .
v_gene: TRBV5-6
CDR3nt: TGTGCCAGCAGCTTACAGGGTTGGGAGCAGTACTTC
CDR3aa: CASSLQGWEQYF

abundance: once
j_gene: TRBJ1-2
d_gene: .
v_gene: TRBV12-3/TRBV12-4
CDR3nt: TGTGCCAGCAGCAACAGGTCGGTCTATGGCTACACCTTC
CDR3aa: CASSNRSVYGYTF

abundance: few
j_gene: TRBJ1-3
d_gene: .
v_gene: TRBV7-9
CDR3nt: TGTGCCAGCAGCTTAGGGGGACTTCTCTATGGAAACACCATATATTTT
CDR3aa: CASSLGGLLYGNTIYF

abundance: .
j_gene: TRBJ2-7
d_gene: TRBD2
v_gene: TRBV11-2
CDR3nt: TGTGCCAGCAGCCCCGAACCAGCGGGGAGCTACGAGCAGTACTTC
CDR3aa: CASSPEPAGSYEQYF

abundance: .
j_gene: TRBJ1-1
d_gene: .
v_gene: TRBV7-3
CDR3nt: TGTGCCAGCAGCTTAAAGACAGATATTGGAACTGAAGCTTTCTTT
CDR3aa: CASSLKTDIGTEAFF

abundance: .
j_gene: TRBJ1-4
d_gene: .
v_gene: TRBV5-1
CDR3nt: TGCGCCAGCAGCCCGGCCAGAGGACAGAGAGTTGCAACTAATGAAAAACTGTTTTTT
CDR3aa: CASSPARGQRVATNEKLFF

abundance: .
j_gene: TRBJ1-1
d_gene: .
v_gene: TRBV19
CDR3nt: TGTGCCAGTAGTTTCCGGACACCGAACACTGAAGCTTTCTTT
CDR3aa: CASSFRTPNTEAFF

abundance: .
j_gene: TRBJ2-6
d_gene: TRBD1
v_gene: TRBV7-8
CDR3nt: TGTGCCAGCAGCTGGACAGGCCTCTCTGGGGCCAACGTCCTGACTTTC
CDR3aa: CASSWTGLSGANVLTF

abundance: .
j_gene: TRBJ2-2
d_gene: .
v_gene: TRBV29-1
CDR3nt: TGCAGCGTTGAGAGGGACACCGGGGAGCTGTTTTTT
CDR3aa: CSVERDTGELFF

abundance: .
j_gene: TRBJ2-5
d_gene: TRBD2
v_gene: TRBV5-4
CDR3nt: TGTGCCAGCAGTGAAAAAGCGGGGGAAGAGACCCAGTACTTC
CDR3aa: CASSEKAGEETQYF

abundance: .
j_gene: TRBJ2-1
d_gene: .
v_gene: TRBV13
CDR3nt: TGTGCCAGCAGCCCTCGCGGTAGGCGGGAGCAGTTCTTC
CDR3aa: CASSPRGRREQFF

abundance: once
j_gene: TRBJ2-2
d_gene: TRBD2
v_gene: TRBV7-3
CDR3nt: TGTGCCAGCAGCTTAGGGCTAGCGGGAGTGACCGGGGAGCTGTTTTTT
CDR3aa: CASSLGLAGVTGELFF

abundance: .
j_gene: TRBJ1-1
d_gene: .
v_gene: TRBV7-9
CDR3nt: TGTGCCAGCAGCTCGGTATGGGCGAACACTGAAGCTTTCTTT
CDR3aa: CASSSVWANTEAFF

abundance: once
j_gene: TRBJ1-1
d_gene: TRBD1
v_gene: TRBV5-1
CDR3nt: TGCGCCAGTAAGACAGGGATGAACACTGAAGCTTTCTTT
CDR3aa: CASKTGMNTEAFF

abundance: once
j_gene: TRBJ2-2
d_gene: TRBD1
v_gene: TRBV6-5
CDR3nt: TGTGCCACCCGACCGGGACAGGGACACGGGGAGCTGTTTTTT
CDR3aa: CATRPGQGHGELFF

abundance: .
j_gene: TRBJ2-1
d_gene: .
v_gene: TRBV4-3
CDR3nt: TGCGCCAGCAGCCGGAGGGACAGATTCAATGAGCAGTTCTTC
CDR3aa: CASSRRDRFNEQFF

abundance: once
j_gene: TRBJ1-3
d_gene: .
v_gene: TRBV28
CDR3nt: TGTGCCAGCAGTCCCCTCCCGGCAGGGCAGTCTGGAAACACCATATATTTT
CDR3aa: CASSPLPAGQSGNTIYF

abundance: few
j_gene: TRBJ1-1
d_gene: .
v_gene: TRBV5-6
CDR3nt: TGTGCCAGCAGCCTCTTCAGGGGCTCTGAAGCTTTCTTT
CDR3aa: CASSLFRGSEAFF

abundance: few
j_gene: TRBJ1-4
d_gene: TRBD1
v_gene: TRBV19
CDR3nt: TGTGCCAGTACCACGACAGGGGGAAATGAAAAACTGTTTTTT
CDR3aa: CASTTTGGNEKLFF

abundance: .
j_gene: TRBJ2-5
d_gene: .
v_gene: TRBV3-1/TRBV3-2
CDR3nt: TGTGCCAGCAGCCAAGATCCGACTAGACGGGAGACCCAGTACTTC
CDR3aa: CASSQDPTRRETQYF

abundance: .
j_gene: TRBJ1-2
d_gene: .
v_gene: TRBV5-1
CDR3nt: TGCGCCAGCAGCTCCGGGACTCTCAACTATGGCTACACCTTC
CDR3aa: CASSSGTLNYGYTF

abundance: .
j_gene: TRBJ2-3
d_gene: .
v_gene: TRBV5-4
CDR3nt: TGTGCCAGCAGCCTAGTACCCCACCGAGATACGCAGTATTTT
CDR3aa: CASSLVPHRDTQYF

abundance: .
j_gene: TRBJ2-2
d_gene: .
v_gene: TRBV24-1
CDR3nt: TGTGCCACCAGTGATTCCATAAGCAGGGTAACCGGGGAGCTGTTTTTT
CDR3aa: CATSDSISRVTGELFF

abundance: .
j_gene: TRBJ1-1
d_gene: TRBD1
v_gene: TRBV13
CDR3nt: TGTGCCAGCAGCACGGGACAGGGGGGGACGAACACTGAAGCTTTCTTT
CDR3aa: CASSTGQGGTNTEAFF

abundance: .
j_gene: TRBJ2-1
d_gene: .
v_gene: TRBV19
CDR3nt: TGTGCCAGTAGTATAGGCAGGGGAGGGTACAATGAGCAGTTCTTC
CDR3aa: CASSIGRGGYNEQFF

abundance: .
j_gene: TRBJ2-1
d_gene: .
v_gene: TRBV28
CDR3nt: TGTGCCAGCAGTTTACGGCAGGGTAGCTCCTACAATGAGCAGTTCTTC
CDR3aa: CASSLRQGSSYNEQFF